Listed below are T cell receptor beta chains from one sample, sequenced in a study of graft-versus-host responses after intestinal transplantation. The method was immunoSEQ multiplex PCR; TCRdb's version includes in-frame clones alone and lacks a portion of them. The sample holds some 140,000 clones, nearly 95% seen once. These TCRs' antigens remain unknown. This specimen consisted of unstimulated CD4+ T cells sorted from spleen or lymph node cells, obtained before intestinal transplant. All receptors derive from a human donor who received an intestinal transplant. Both conserved end residues are part of each CDR3. A D gene is named only where the DNA matches it firmly. Some rows mark clone size as missing; the rest say once, few, many or name a class of expanded clone.

D gene,J gene,V gene,clone size,CDR3 protein,CDR3 DNA
TRBD2,TRBJ2-5,TRBV28,-,CASSFAGVQETQYF,TGTGCCAGCAGTTTCGCGGGAGTTCAAGAGACCCAGTACTTC
TRBD2,TRBJ2-7,TRBV7-9,-,CASSLPEGTSLAYEQYF,TGTGCCAGCAGCTTACCAGAGGGGACTAGCCTAGCCTACGAGCAGTACTTC
-,TRBJ2-3,TRBV19,-,CASRPRTSRDTQYF,TGTGCCAGCCGACCGCGCACTAGCCGGGATACGCAGTATTTT
-,TRBJ2-7,TRBV6-6,-,CASSYWGYEQYF,TGTGCCAGCAGTTACTGGGGCTACGAGCAGTACTTC
-,TRBJ2-7,TRBV6-5,-,CASSMTEGSYEQYF,TGTGCCAGCAGTATGACAGAGGGCTCCTACGAGCAGTACTTC
-,TRBJ2-2,TRBV1,-,CTSSHTTSGRAAGELFF,TGCACCAGCAGCCATACTACTAGCGGGAGGGCCGCCGGGGAGCTGTTTTTT
-,TRBJ2-3,TRBV5-4,-,CASSFPSPSTDTQYF,TGTGCCAGCAGCTTTCCCAGCCCCAGCACAGATACGCAGTATTTT
-,TRBJ1-4,TRBV27,-,CASSLSTQGWEKLFF,TGTGCCAGCAGTTTAAGTACCCAGGGGTGGGAAAAACTGTTTTTT
-,TRBJ1-1,TRBV29-1,-,CSVDVTGAFF,TGCAGCGTTGACGTGACTGGAGCTTTCTTT
TRBD1,TRBJ1-6,TRBV19,-,CASSRIITAGTVNSPLHF,TGTGCCAGTAGTAGGATAATAACCGCCGGGACAGTTAATTCACCCCTCCACTTT
TRBD2,TRBJ2-1,TRBV27,-,CASSSSSGSGEQFF,TGTGCCAGCAGTTCGTCTAGCGGGAGCGGTGAGCAGTTCTTC
TRBD2,TRBJ2-1,TRBV27,-,CASSLSWAGGTEQFF,TGTGCCAGCAGCTTAAGTTGGGCGGGAGGGACCGAGCAGTTCTTC
-,TRBJ2-7,TRBV28,few,CASSPPGYYEQYF,TGTGCCAGCAGTCCCCCGGGGTACTACGAGCAGTACTTC
-,TRBJ1-5,TRBV7-8,few,CASSRIMSRDISDSNQPQHF,TGTGCCAGCAGCCGAATTATGAGCCGGGACATCAGTGACAGCAATCAGCCCCAGCATTTT
TRBD1,TRBJ1-1,TRBV5-1,-,CASSVATGGYTEAFF,TGCGCCAGCAGCGTTGCTACAGGGGGTTATACTGAAGCTTTCTTT
TRBD2,TRBJ2-7,TRBV27,-,CASKTSGTSGTYEQYF,TGTGCCAGCAAAACCTCTGGGACTAGCGGAACCTACGAGCAGTACTTC
-,TRBJ2-3,TRBV11-2,once,CASLRRVDTQYF,TGTGCCAGCTTGCGCAGGGTCGATACGCAGTATTTT
-,TRBJ2-2,TRBV5-1,-,CASSTEDGGTGELFF,TGCGCCAGCAGCACTGAGGACGGGGGAACCGGGGAGCTGTTTTTT
-,TRBJ1-5,TRBV6-1,-,CASSEGWQPQHF,TGTGCCAGCAGTGAAGGCTGGCAGCCCCAGCATTTT
TRBD2,TRBJ2-7,TRBV7-2,once,CASRAGGENEQYF,TGTGCCAGCAGAGCGGGAGGAGAGAACGAGCAGTACTTC
-,TRBJ2-2,TRBV11-2,-,CASSLVVLTNTGELFF,TGTGCCAGCAGCTTAGTGGTTCTAACGAACACCGGGGAGCTGTTTTTT
TRBD2,TRBJ2-2,TRBV11-2,-,CASSSTSGVGTGELFF,TGTGCCAGCAGCTCGACTAGCGGGGTGGGCACCGGGGAGCTGTTTTTT
-,TRBJ2-3,TRBV7-9,-,CASNSPMGVATDTQYF,TGTGCCAGCAACAGTCCTATGGGGGTGGCTACAGATACGCAGTATTTT
-,TRBJ2-4,TRBV21-1,-,CASISASGRAEGNIQYF,TGTGCCAGCATATCGGCTAGCGGGAGGGCCGAGGGAAACATTCAGTACTTC
-,TRBJ2-5,TRBV28,-,CASSPERAGGETQYF,TGTGCCAGCAGCCCCGAGAGGGCCGGGGGAGAGACCCAGTACTTC
TRBD2,TRBJ2-1,TRBV30,-,CAWSVLAGSNEQFF,TGTGCCTGGAGTGTACTAGCGGGGAGCAATGAGCAGTTCTTC
TRBD2,TRBJ2-4,TRBV9,-,CASSGGLDEAIQYF,TGTGCCAGCAGCGGCGGACTAGATGAGGCCATTCAGTACTTC
-,TRBJ1-1,TRBV9,-,CASSVSRGNTEAFF,TGTGCCAGCAGCGTATCCAGGGGGAACACTGAAGCTTTCTTT
-,TRBJ1-4,TRBV11-2,-,CASSLDRVAANEKLFF,TGTGCCAGCAGCTTAGACCGGGTGGCCGCTAATGAAAAACTGTTTTTT
TRBD2,TRBJ2-1,TRBV9,-,CASSGRTSGDHNEQFF,TGTGCCAGCAGCGGCAGGACTAGCGGGGATCACAATGAGCAGTTCTTC
TRBD1,TRBJ1-4,TRBV6-5,-,CASSTGGVNEKLFF,TGTGCCAGCAGCACAGGGGGCGTGAATGAAAAACTGTTTTTT
-,TRBJ2-7,TRBV9,once,CASSVTDGSYEQYF,TGTGCCAGCAGCGTTACGGACGGGAGCTACGAGCAGTACTTC
TRBD2,TRBJ2-7,TRBV28,-,CASSAPGLAGAPRPYEQYF,TGTGCCAGCAGCGCTCCGGGACTAGCGGGGGCCCCCCGACCCTACGAGCAGTACTTC